This T cell receptor beta chain was documented in a study of blood T cell repertoires in COVID-19. Whole-study context: Nucleic acid was either cDNA or gDNA, and it came from T cells, B-cell-depleted T cells, or PBMCs.

Per the germline V gene, CDR1 is SGHKS and CDR2 is YYEKEE (reference sequence). The CDR3 spans 16 residues. J gave up 4 bases and V 5 bases, and 14 bases lay outside the gene matches. This clone occurred once. Method: immunoSEQ multiplex PCR; TCRdb's copy keeps in-frame clones and lacks some. This sample yields approximately 260,000 clones, of which about nine tenths are seen a single time; approximately 2% belongs to the top ten. Participant ages covered roughly 18 to 89 years across 24 US areas. Grouping used clinical history reported by participants in a survey and questionnaire. Recovery among Cohort 3 donors was established by two negative PCRs, clearance, or symptom resolution.

This chain links TRBV5-5 with TRBJ1-2, with 7 positions matching TRBD1. Material for sequencing was PBMCs or T cells enriched from blood (not recorded which). The sequence came from a young woman who had recovered from COVID-19. CDR3 DNA: TGTGCCAGCAGTAAACAGGGGCCGGGATTATTCTATGGCTACACCTTC. It encodes CASSKQGPGLFYGYTF.